Below, 20 T cell receptor beta chains from the same sample are listed, as sequenced in a study of blood T cell repertoires in COVID-19. The method was immunoSEQ multiplex PCR; TCRdb's version includes in-frame clones alone and lacks a portion of them. The sample has about 280,000 clones, approximately 91% seen once. The specimen was peripheral blood. The receptors come from a woman in her 40s who had recovered from COVID-19.

V is TRBV7-3 and J is TRBJ1-1; no definite D call. Germline assignment: CDR1 SGHTA and CDR2 FQGTGA. V was pared by 5 bases and J by 1 base, with 8 bases between. The CDR3 has 13 residues. CDR3 region: CASSRTQNTEAFF. The CDR3 DNA sequence: TGTGCCAGCAGCCGAACACAGAACACTGAAGCTTTCTTT.

This clone was seen a single time. V usage is TRBV4-1 and J usage is TRBJ2-1, with TRBD2 matching 12 bases. Germline CDR1 is MGHRA and CDR2 is YSYEKL. The V and J ends lost 4 bases and 6 bases, in that order; junction bases with no gene match: 4. The CDR3 length is 15 residues. In nucleotides, the CDR3 is TGCGCCAGCAGCCCCGGACTAGCGGGACTCAATGAGCAGTTCTTC. It codes for CASSPGLAGLNEQFF.

This chain links TRBV30 with TRBJ2-1; D ambiguous. The ends were cut back, 0 bases at V and 1 base at J, with 10 bases in the middle. Germline lookup yields CDR1 GTSNPN and CDR2 SVGIG (reference sequence). The CDR3 is 15 amino acids. The CDR3 spells CAWSVPPVSYNEQFF. The CDR3 coding sequence is TGTGCCTGGAGTGTCCCACCAGTGTCCTACAATGAGCAGTTCTTC.

The rearrangement joins TRBV4-1 to TRBJ2-7, with TRBD2 as a possible D gene (5 bases). The V gene lost 0 bases and the J gene lost 3 bases, with 12 bases spanning the gap. The CDR3 has 15 amino acids. The germline V gene has CDR1 MGHRA and CDR2 YSYEKL. The CDR3 sequence is CASSQDGLGGYEQYF. In DNA, the CDR3 is TGCGCCAGCAGCCAAGACGGACTTGGCGGCTACGAGCAGTACTTC.

This chain joins TRBV3-1 (or the pseudogene TRBV3-2) and TRBJ2-3; 8 bases align to TRBD1. Per the germline V gene, CDR1 is LGHDT and CDR2 is YNNKEL (reference sequence). The V segment lost 3 bases and the J segment 2 bases; nucleotides outside the gene matches: 7. There are 16 residues in the CDR3. CDR3 in amino acids: CASSQRGQEYTDTQYF. The CDR3 nucleotides are TGTGCCAGCAGCCAGAGGGGACAGGAGTACACAGATACGCAGTATTTT.

The gene calls are TRBV5-1 and TRBJ2-1; D perhaps matches TRBD2 (7 bases). The CDR3 is 15 residues long. From germline, CDR1 is SGHRS and CDR2 YFSETQ. The ends were cut back, 4 bases at V and 10 bases at J, with 21 bases in the middle. The CDR3 is CASSPGAGVGQEQFF. CDR3 DNA sequence: TGCGCCAGCAGCCCGGGGGCGGGAGTGGGACAAGAGCAGTTCTTC.

This clone was detected once. CDR3 DNA: TGCAGCCCTCGGGCTCAGGGACAGGGAAAAACCTACGAGCAGTACTTC. This translates into CSPRAQGQGKTYEQYF. This sequence joins TRBV29-1 and TRBJ2-7; 9 positions agree with TRBD1. The trim removed 8 bases at V and 2 bases at J, leaving 16 bases unmatched. This CDR3 has 16 residues. Germline lookup yields CDR1 SQVTM and CDR2 ANQGSEA.

The chain links TRBV11-2 to TRBJ1-1; TRBD1 is a possible D gene (6 bases). The length of the CDR3 is 16 residues. V was pared by 5 bases and J by 3 bases, with 19 bases between. Germline V gene sequence: CDR1 SGHAT, CDR2 FQNNGV. CDR3 protein: CASSHGVGAQDTEAFF. CDR3 sequence (DNA): TGTGCCAGCAGCCATGGGGTGGGGGCGCAGGACACTGAAGCTTTCTTT.

V gene TRBV28 combines with J gene TRBJ2-6; D may be TRBD1 (6 bases). Germline assignment: CDR1 MDHEN and CDR2 SYDVKM. This CDR3 contains 18 residues. V lost 5 bases and J lost 0, with 17 bases in between. CDR3 coding DNA: TGTGCCAGCAGTCGAACGAGCACAGGGAACTCTGGGGCCAACGTCCTGACTTTC. Translation: CASSRTSTGNSGANVLTF.

This rearrangement joins TRBV11-3 to TRBJ2-5; TRBD2 might be the D (6 bases). V was trimmed by 5 bases and J by 2 bases, leaving 12 bases between them. The CDR3 runs to 14 residues. Germline lookup yields CDR1 SGHNT and CDR2 YENEEA. CDR3 residues: CASSMSGGQETQYF. Written as DNA, the CDR3 is TGTGCCAGCAGCATGAGTGGGGGGCAAGAGACCCAGTACTTC.

The CDR3 bases are TGTGCCAGCAGTGACCCCTTACTAGCGGGAGGTCTCTACGAGCAGTACTTC. As protein: CASSDPLLAGGLYEQYF. This rearrangement joins TRBV2 to TRBJ2-7; 12 nucleotides match TRBD2. Germline CDR1 and CDR2: SNHLY and FYNNEI. CDR3 length equals 17 residues. The trim removed 3 bases at V and 3 bases at J, leaving 9 bases unmatched.

V gene TRBV5-1 combines with J gene TRBJ2-1; D is possibly TRBD1 (5 bases). The CDR3 loop spans 15 amino acids. CDR1 is SGHRS and CDR2 is YFSETQ in the germline V gene. The V end lost 4 bases, the J end lost 0 bases, and 11 bases lay between the germline ends. DNA for the CDR3: TGCGCCAGCAGCGCCGACAGCAGCTCCTACAATGAGCAGTTCTTC. Translating gives CASSADSSSYNEQFF.

The chain couples TRBV4-1 to TRBJ2-1; TRBD1 matches 7 bases. The CDR3 is 15 residues long. Germline V CDR1 and CDR2: MGHRA, YSYEKL. Trimming took 3 bases from V and 1 from J; bases not matched to a gene: 3. CDR3 region: CASSHTTGSYNEQFF. The CDR3 nucleotides read TGCGCCAGCAGCCATACGACAGGGTCCTACAATGAGCAGTTCTTC.

CDR3: CASSEGDYSNTGELFF. CDR3 nucleotides: TGTGCCAGCAGTGAAGGTGACTATTCGAACACCGGGGAGCTGTTTTTT. The V call is TRBV6-1, the J call TRBJ2-2, with D tentatively TRBD2 (5 bases). Trimming took 1 base from V and 0 from J, leaving 9 bases between them. Germline CDR1 is MNHNS and CDR2 is SASEGT. The CDR3 covers 16 residues.

The chain combines TRBV7-3 with TRBJ2-5; maybe TRBD1 (8 bases). V dropped 5 bases and J dropped 1 base, with 14 bases sitting between them. The CDR3 is 15 amino acids. Germline V gene lookup returns CDR1 SGHTA and CDR2 FQGTGA. CDR3 residues: CASSPTGGGQETQYF. CDR3 coding DNA: TGTGCCAGCAGCCCCACAGGGGGGGGCCAAGAGACCCAGTACTTC.

The chain has TRBV27 and TRBJ2-1; TRBD2 might be the D (5 bases). Trimming took 7 bases from V and 7 from J, leaving 20 bases between them. Germline V lookup: CDR1 MNHEY, CDR2 SMNVEV (reference sequence). The CDR3 loop spans 15 amino acids. The CDR3 region is CASIARLAVRNEQFF. CDR3 nucleotides: TGTGCCAGCATCGCCCGGCTAGCCGTCCGGAATGAGCAGTTCTTC.

The chain employs TRBV14 and TRBJ1-2, with D perhaps matching TRBD1 (6 bases). Germline V gives CDR1 SGHDN, CDR2 FVKESK. The CDR3 consists of 14 residues. V gave up 1 base and J gave up 10 bases, with 16 bases separating them. The chain's CDR3 is CASSQGPTGFFYTF. The CDR3 DNA sequence: TGTGCCAGCAGCCAAGGTCCGACAGGATTTTTCTACACCTTC.

The J gene is TRBJ2-1, the V gene TRBV28, with TRBD2 matching 7 bases. Germline CDR1 and CDR2: MDHEN and SYDVKM. The CDR3 spans 14 residues. V gave up 3 bases and J gave up 9 bases; unmatched junction bases: 8. The CDR3 DNA follows: TGTGCCAGCAGTTTTGGGCGGGAGATCGGTGAGCAGTTCTTC. Translating gives CASSFGREIGEQFF. The full variable domain, its missing parts supplied by reference TRBV28 and TRBJ2-1, is DVKVTQSSRYLVKRTGEKVFLECVQDMDHENMFWYRQDPGLGLRLIYFSYDVKMKEKGDIPEGYSVSREKKERFSLILESASTNQTSMYLCASSFGREIGEQFFGPGTRLTVL.

This clone turned up a few times. V usage is TRBV19 and J usage is TRBJ2-7, with 12 positions matching TRBD1. The CDR3 consists of 16 residues. The germline V gene has CDR1 LNHDA and CDR2 SQIVND (reference sequence). With V trimmed by 5 bases and J by 7 bases, 12 bases remained unmatched. CDR3 sequence reads: CASSQISGTGGWEQYF. CDR3 nucleotide sequence: TGTGCCAGTAGTCAAATATCCGGGACAGGGGGCTGGGAGCAGTACTTC.

This clone showed up many times. This chain uses TRBV5-6 with TRBJ1-1; no definite D call. The germline CDR1 and CDR2 sequences are SGHDT and YYEEEE. The germline V and J ends were trimmed by 4 bases and 6 bases, with 13 bases remaining between them. CDR3 length: 13 amino acids. This CDR3 is CASSPFPGSEAFF. The CDR3 DNA sequence: TGTGCCAGCAGCCCTTTCCCGGGGTCTGAAGCTTTCTTT.